Below, 27 T cell receptor beta chains from the same sample are listed, as sequenced in a study of cytomegalovirus exposure and HLA in healthy donors. PCR primers comprised 60 Vbeta and 13 Jbeta primers. The assay was immunoSEQ multiplex PCR, and TCRdb's table has in-frame clones only and misses some. In the table there are about 37,000 clones, 80% to 90% of which are singletons. Sequencing used PBMCs. The receptors were gathered from a woman aged 35 to 49 in good health and CMV-seronegative.

The rearrangement joins TRBV14 to TRBJ1-4, with D possibly being TRBD1 (6 bases). CDR1 is SGHDN and CDR2 is FVKESK in the germline V gene. The germline V and J ends were trimmed by 4 bases and 4 bases, with 13 bases remaining between them. The CDR3 covers 15 residues. As DNA, the CDR3 is TGTGCCAGCAGCCCCGGGACACTTAATAATGAAAAACTGTTTTTT. As protein: CASSPGTLNNEKLFF.

The genes are TRBV19 and TRBJ1-5; weak D call: TRBD1 (5 bases). CDR1 and CDR2 (germline): LNHDA, SQIVND (reference sequence). V dropped 3 bases and J dropped 4 bases, with 13 bases sitting between them. The CDR3 totals 15 residues. The CDR3 spells CASSIIWGQNQPQHF. The CDR3 nucleotides read TGTGCCAGTAGTATTATCTGGGGCCAAAATCAGCCCCAGCATTTT.

The rearrangement joins TRBV28 to TRBJ1-1; 11 bases agree with TRBD1. This CDR3 is 15 amino acids long. The germline V gene encodes CDR1 MDHEN and CDR2 SYDVKM. The ends lost 6 bases at V and 4 bases at J; junction bases unmatched: 7. For the CDR3, the DNA is TGTGCCAGCAGATTAGGGGGACAGGGGGGCACTGAAGCTTTCTTT. It translates to CASRLGGQGGTEAFF.

This sequence joins TRBV28 and TRBJ1-1, with D perhaps TRBD1 (5 bases). The germline gives CDR1 MDHEN, CDR2 SYDVKM. The V end was cut by 6 bases, the J end by 2 bases, with 13 bases between. The CDR3 sequence is 14 residues long. The CDR3 loop is CASRLQAGNTEAFF. The CDR3 DNA sequence: TGTGCCAGCAGATTACAGGCTGGAAACACTGAAGCTTTCTTT.

The chain is built from TRBV6-6 and TRBJ1-2, with unresolved D. The germline CDR1 and CDR2 sequences are MNHNY and SVGAGI (reference sequence). V was shortened by 4 bases and J by 6 bases, with 12 bases between the two germline ends. This CDR3 is 13 amino acids long. The CDR3 region has the DNA TGTGCCAGCAGTTCGTCCTTAAAAAATGGCTACACCTTC. This sequence encodes CASSSSLKNGYTF.

This chain joins TRBV2 and TRBJ1-5; D possibly corresponds to TRBD1 (6 bases). The CDR3 loop spans 16 amino acids. Trimming removed 5 bases at V and 2 bases at J, with 16 bases between. CDR1 is SNHLY and CDR2 is FYNNEI in the germline V gene. CDR3 loop: CASSLRAQGGNQPQHF. The DNA of the CDR3 is TGTGCCAGCAGTTTACGAGCACAGGGTGGCAATCAGCCCCAGCATTTT.

By sample share, this clone is medium-sized. V and J are TRBV4-1 and TRBJ2-1; 9 bases are shared with TRBD2. V gave up 6 bases and J gave up 1 base; unmatched junction bases: 10. The CDR3 totals 17 residues. Germline V gene lookup returns CDR1 MGHRA and CDR2 YSYEKL. The CDR3 DNA reads as TGCGCCAGCAGTCCTTTTACGCGGGGGGGTTCCTACAATGAGCAGTTCTTC. Translated, it gives CASSPFTRGGSYNEQFF.

The chain has TRBV18 and TRBJ1-5; D not resolved. The V gene's germline CDR1 is KGHSH and CDR2 LQKENI. CDR3 length: 15 residues. The V and J ends lost 4 bases and 5 bases respectively, with 15 bases between them. The CDR3: CASSRNKGGDQPQHF. In DNA, the CDR3 is TGTGCCAGCTCACGAAACAAAGGAGGTGATCAGCCCCAGCATTTT.

The CDR3 region has the DNA TGTGCCAGCAGTCCGAGGACCAGGGTGAACACCGGGGAGCTGTTTTTT. Encoded protein: CASSPRTRVNTGELFF. The chain recombines TRBV27 with TRBJ2-2; possibly TRBD1 for D (5 bases). CDR3 length equals 16 residues. Trimming removed 5 bases at V and 1 base at J, with 14 bases between. Germline lookup yields CDR1 MNHEY and CDR2 SMNVEV (reference sequence).

This clone appeared a few times. V and J are TRBV27 and TRBJ2-7; TRBD1 matches 7 bases. Unmatched junction bases numbered 12, after V lost 5 bases and J lost 2 bases. CDR3 size: 16 residues. Germline assignment: CDR1 MNHEY and CDR2 SMNVEV (reference sequence). CDR3 residues: CASSTPTLQGTYEQYF. The CDR3 bases are TGTGCCAGCAGTACACCGACCCTACAGGGGACCTACGAGCAGTACTTC.

The genes are TRBV19 and TRBJ1-4; D is possibly TRBD1 (5 bases). V was clipped by 6 bases and J by 0 bases, with 20 bases between them. The length of the CDR3 is 18 residues. Germline-derived CDR1 and CDR2 are LNHDA and SQIVND (reference sequence). The CDR3 spells CASSHLDSNKATNEKLFF. The CDR3 region has the DNA TGTGCCAGTAGCCATCTAGACAGTAACAAAGCAACTAATGAAAAACTGTTTTTT.

The V call is TRBV5-1, the J call TRBJ2-7; 8 nucleotides line up with TRBD1. The trim removed 4 bases at V and 0 bases at J, leaving 0 bases unmatched. Germline V gene lookup returns CDR1 SGHRS and CDR2 YFSETQ. The CDR3 spans 13 residues. In DNA form, the CDR3 reads TGCGCCAGCAGCACAGGGGGCTCCTACGAGCAGTACTTC. Protein product: CASSTGGSYEQYF. Complete variable domain (other parts from reference TRBV5-1 and TRBJ2-7): KAGVTQTPRYLIKTRGQQVTLSCSPISGHRSVSWYQQTPGQGLQFLFEYFSETQRNKGNFPGRFSGRQFSNSRSEMNVSTLELGDSALYLCASSTGGSYEQYFGPGTRLTVT.

In the case of this clone: A read error may account for a junction end that differs from germline. V and J are TRBV28 and TRBJ2-1, with 10 positions matching TRBD2. Germline V CDR1 and CDR2: MDHEN, SYDVKM. This CDR3 is built from 11 residues. This CDR3 reads CASSLSGGAVF. CDR3 DNA: TGTGCCAGCAGCCTCAGCGGGGGGGCTGTCTTC.

CDR3 sequence reads: CASRDRGRGGYTF. As DNA, the CDR3 is TGTGCCAGCAGGGACAGGGGTCGAGGTGGCTACACCTTC. This chain uses TRBV2 with TRBJ1-2; 9 bases agree with TRBD1. The V gene end was trimmed by 6 bases and the J gene end by 7 bases; junction bases not matched to a gene: 6. The germline V gene encodes CDR1 SNHLY and CDR2 FYNNEI. The CDR3 extends over 13 amino acids. The variable domain in full, with the rest retrieved from reference TRBV2 and TRBJ1-2, is EPEVTQTPSHQVTQMGQEVILRCVPISNHLYFYWYRQILGQKVEFLVSFYNNEISEKSEIFDDQFSVERPDGSNFTLKIRSTKLEDSAMYFCASRDRGRGGYTFGSGTRLTVV.

The CDR3 nucleotides read TGTGCCATCAGTGAGTCCCCGGGACAGGGCACAGATACGCAGTATTTT. The encoded protein is CAISESPGQGTDTQYF. The V and J genes are TRBV10-3 and TRBJ2-3, with TRBD1 identical over 8 bases. This CDR3 comprises 16 residues. Germline CDR1 ENHRY, CDR2 SYGVKD. The J segment lost 1 base and the V segment lost 0 bases, leaving 3 bases of the junction unmatched.

The V and J genes are TRBV11-2 and TRBJ1-1; D gene unclear. Germline-derived CDR1 and CDR2 are SGHAT and FQNNGV. V lost 4 bases to trimming and J lost 4 bases, with 10 bases between them. The CDR3 runs 13 residues. This CDR3 is CASSSQPGTEAFF. The CDR3 DNA follows: TGTGCCAGCAGCTCACAACCGGGCACTGAAGCTTTCTTT.

The chain recombines TRBV28 with TRBJ1-3; 7 positions agree with TRBD1. J gave up 6 bases and V 3 bases, and 5 bases lay outside the gene matches. Germline CDR1 MDHEN, CDR2 SYDVKM. This CDR3 is built from 14 residues. CDR3 amino acids: CASSFTGDANTIYF. The CDR3 DNA reads TGTGCCAGCAGTTTCACAGGGGATGCAAACACCATATATTTT.

The CDR3 reads CASSRKGSTDTQYF. CDR3 DNA sequence: TGTGCCAGCAGCCGCAAGGGGTCCACAGATACGCAGTATTTT. This sequence joins TRBV5-6 and TRBJ2-3, with a possible D match to TRBD1 (5 bases). This CDR3 is 14 amino acids long. Deletions cut 4 bases from V and 2 bases from J, with 11 bases between. Germline CDR1 SGHDT, CDR2 YYEEEE. The full variable domain, completed using reference TRBV5-6 and TRBJ2-3, is DAGVTQSPTHLIKTRGQQVTLRCSPKSGHDTVSWYQQALGQGPQFIFQYYEEEERQRGNFPDRFSGHQFPNYSSELNVNALLLGDSALYLCASSRKGSTDTQYFGPGTRLTVL.

This chain connects TRBV13 to TRBJ1-6; D uncertain. Germline-derived CDR1 and CDR2 are PRHDT and FYEKMQ (reference sequence). The CDR3 contains 12 residues. V lost 5 bases, J lost 13 bases, and 12 bases lay in between. CDR3 amino acids: CASSPRSGPLHF. The CDR3 nucleotides are TGTGCCAGCAGCCCCCGTTCAGGTCCCCTCCACTTT.

The gene calls are TRBV7-9 and TRBJ2-7; 13 bases fit TRBD2. There are 16 residues in the CDR3. Germline V gene lookup returns CDR1 SEHNR and CDR2 FQNEAQ (reference sequence). V lost 3 bases and J lost 4; bases outside the gene matches: 6. CDR3 sequence: CASSLTGTSGVYEQYF. Written as DNA, the CDR3 is TGTGCCAGCAGCTTGACCGGGACTAGCGGGGTGTACGAGCAGTACTTC. Complete variable domain (other parts from reference TRBV7-9 and TRBJ2-7): DTGVSQNPRHKITKRGQNVTFRCDPISEHNRLYWYRQTLGQGPEFLTYFQNEAQLEKSRLLSDRFSAERPKGSFSTLEIQRTEQGDSAMYLCASSLTGTSGVYEQYFGPGTRLTVT.

This sequence joins TRBV10-2 and TRBJ1-1; D is uncertain. Per germline, CDR1 WSHSY and CDR2 SAAADI. Trimming removed 7 bases from V and 2 bases from J, with 14 bases in between. CDR3 length: 14 residues. CDR3 coding DNA: TGCGCCAGCAAACCGGGAGAGGGAAACACTGAAGCTTTCTTT. It translates to CASKPGEGNTEAFF.

The gene calls are TRBV29-1 and TRBJ2-7; 7 nucleotides line up with TRBD1. Looked up from germline, CDR1 is SQVTM and CDR2 is ANQGSEA. This CDR3 comprises 14 residues. J gave up 1 base and V 6 bases, and 9 bases lay outside the gene matches. The CDR3 DNA follows: TGCAGCGTCTGTAGTGACAGGGCTTCCTACGAGCAGTACTTC. Translation: CSVCSDRASYEQYF.

The chain recombines TRBV5-6 with TRBJ1-3; weak D call: TRBD1 (6 bases). V was cut by 4 bases and J by 5 bases, with 13 bases left in between. CDR1 SGHDT and CDR2 YYEEEE come from the germline V gene. There are 14 residues in the CDR3. The CDR3 spells CASSQGQIRNTIYF. CDR3 bases: TGTGCCAGCAGCCAGGGACAAATCAGAAACACCATATATTTT.

This chain uses TRBV27 with TRBJ1-1, with 7 bases fitting TRBD1. Germline values: CDR1 MNHEY, CDR2 SMNVEV (reference sequence). The ends lost 5 bases at V and 1 base at J; junction bases unmatched: 10. The CDR3 consists of 16 residues. CDR3 sequence: CASSKQGLPGNTEAFF. Here the CDR3 DNA reads TGTGCCAGCAGTAAACAGGGGCTACCTGGGAACACTGAAGCTTTCTTT.

This chain links TRBV2 with TRBJ1-5; TRBD1 might be the D (5 bases). CDR1 is SNHLY and CDR2 is FYNNEI in the germline V gene. V was trimmed by 3 bases and J by 3 bases, leaving 18 bases between them. There are 17 residues in the CDR3. CDR3 sequence (DNA): TGTGCCAGCAGTGAGGGCCCCGGGGGGACCTACAATCAGCCCCAGCATTTT. This encodes CASSEGPGGTYNQPQHF.

This rearrangement joins TRBV21-1 to TRBJ2-2; the DNA was not used to check the table's D call, TRBD2. TRBV21-1 counts as a pseudogene. The CDR3 is made up of 19 amino acids. The CDR3 bases are TGTGCCAGCAGCAACGGTGGTTTGCGGGGGGCGTCGGCATCCGGGGAGCTGTTTTTT. It specifies CASSNGGLRGASASGELFF.

The chain joins TRBV5-8 to TRBJ2-2; D possibly corresponds to TRBD1 (6 bases). Trimming cost V 7 bases and J 3 bases, with 13 bases left between them. CDR1 and CDR2 from the germline V gene are SGHTS and YDEGEE. This CDR3 contains 14 residues. The DNA for the CDR3 is TGTGCCAGCTGCATTACAGGGTACACCGGGGAGCTGTTTTTT. Its translation is CASCITGYTGELFF.